Each of the 5 T cell receptor beta chains below was sequenced from the same sample in a study of T cell responses to AZD1222 COVID-19 vaccine. Using immunoSEQ multiplex PCR, the repertoire was profiled, and TCRdb retains in-frame clones only, with some absent. This table has about 84,000 clones, approximately 90% appearing once. Sequences were derived from peripheral blood, sampled on day 0 of AZD1222 vaccination. These receptors originate from an adult in good health.

This clone was seen just once. This sequence joins TRBV18 and TRBJ2-7; 12 bases map to TRBD2. The CDR3 has 15 residues. In germline, CDR1 is KGHSH, CDR2 LQKENI. The J segment lost 6 bases and the V segment lost 2 bases, leaving 5 bases of the junction unmatched. Here the CDR3 reads CASSPRLAGEGEQYF. In DNA form, the CDR3 reads TGTGCCAGCTCACCAAGACTAGCGGGAGAGGGCGAGCAGTACTTC.

The chain links TRBV13 to TRBJ1-1; 7 positions match TRBD1. J lost 5 bases, V lost 4 bases, and 7 bases had no gene match. The V gene's germline CDR1 is PRHDT and CDR2 FYEKMQ (reference sequence). The CDR3 consists of 14 residues. CDR3 amino acids: CASSSTQGVTEAFF. CDR3 bases: TGTGCCAGCAGCTCAACGCAGGGGGTGACTGAAGCTTTCTTT.

The chain is built from TRBV6-5 and TRBJ1-1; D is possibly TRBD1 (5 bases). V lost 0 bases and J lost 3, with 8 bases in between. Germline CDR1 MNHEY, CDR2 SVGAGI. This CDR3 comprises 14 residues. CDR3 nucleotide sequence: TGTGCCAGCAGTTACTCCCGGGGCCACACTGAAGCTTTCTTT. Amino acid sequence: CASSYSRGHTEAFF.

Only a few counts were recorded for this clone. The chain is built from TRBV27 and TRBJ2-1; TRBD2 agrees at 8 bases. Germline-derived CDR1 and CDR2 are MNHEY and SMNVEV (reference sequence). The junction had 17 bases not matched to a gene; V was cut back by 6 bases and J by 4 bases. CDR3 size: 18 residues. The CDR3: CASSLGTLAGRYYNEQFF. The DNA of the CDR3 is TGTGCCAGCAGCCTAGGAACTCTAGCGGGTCGATATTACAATGAGCAGTTCTTC.

The chain has TRBV7-2 and TRBJ1-6; D is ambiguous. The CDR3 contains 14 residues. Per the germline V gene, CDR1 is SGHTA and CDR2 is FQGNSA. Trimming took 1 base from V and 5 from J, leaving 6 bases between them. CDR3 amino acids: CASSLGAHNSPLHF. Here the CDR3 DNA reads TGTGCCAGCAGCTTAGGGGCCCATAATTCACCCCTCCACTTT.